A selection of T cell receptor beta chains follows, all from one sample in a study of PD-L1 blockade in urothelial cancer. This table comes from immunoSEQ multiplex PCR, and its TCRdb copy is limited to in-frame clones, with some not included. Among more than 60,000 clones, around nine tenths were seen once, and the ten largest hold approximately 11%. Material: PBMCs, obtained around atezolizumab (anti-PD-L1) treatment. The receptors here all came from a man in his 60s with urothelial cancer. Both conserved end residues are part of each CDR3. For some rows the clone size is stated as once, few or many, or as a class when expanded; others skip it.

clone size: few
J gene: TRBJ2-2
V gene: TRBV11-3
CDR3 protein: CASSSAGGNTGELFF

clone size: -
J gene: TRBJ1-5
V gene: TRBV11-2
CDR3 protein: CASSLDGNQPQHF

clone size: -
J gene: TRBJ2-3
V gene: TRBV23-1
CDR3 protein: CASSRERTAEGTDTQYF

clone size: -
J gene: TRBJ2-7
V gene: TRBV18
CDR3 protein: CASSKDRGPPGEQYF

clone size: -
J gene: TRBJ1-2
V gene: TRBV11-3
CDR3 protein: CASSLGGARGAHAYGYTF

clone size: -
J gene: TRBJ2-5
V gene: TRBV2
CDR3 protein: CASSEVGADQETQYF

clone size: -
J gene: TRBJ2-6
V gene: TRBV5-6
CDR3 protein: CASSLQPGQGFSGANVLTF

clone size: -
J gene: TRBJ2-7
V gene: TRBV19
CDR3 protein: CASTEQGGGLYEQYF

clone size: -
J gene: TRBJ2-2
V gene: TRBV11-1
CDR3 protein: CASSLRGSGELFF

clone size: -
J gene: TRBJ1-5
V gene: TRBV4-1
CDR3 protein: CASSQDRSVRGQQPQHF

clone size: -
J gene: TRBJ1-6
V gene: TRBV6-5
CDR3 protein: CASTQRGTYNSPLHF

clone size: -
J gene: TRBJ2-1
V gene: TRBV5-1
CDR3 protein: CASSPVQIDNEQFF

clone size: -
J gene: TRBJ2-7
V gene: TRBV28
CDR3 protein: CASSPGTGKYEQYF

clone size: few
J gene: TRBJ2-2
V gene: TRBV7-3
CDR3 protein: CASSFWASRTLKDTGELFF

clone size: -
J gene: TRBJ2-3
V gene: TRBV7-2
CDR3 protein: CASSSLRDTQYF

clone size: -
J gene: TRBJ2-1
V gene: TRBV14
CDR3 protein: CASSLDYRGHNHEQFF